Described below is a single T cell receptor (beta chain) sequence and its context. Its antigen is currently unknown. CDR1 and CDR2 (germline): SGHAT, FQNNGV. The CDR3 covers 15 residues. Germline trimming cut 5 bases from V and 4 bases from J; bases unmatched to any gene: 9. The sample originates from a study of cytomegalovirus exposure and HLA in healthy donors. Turning to the study itself: Early release data held some 79 million unique TCRs from HLA-typed donors. Study-level points and caveats: Later analysis identified around 15,000 TCR beta sequences associated with HLA alleles, using a false discovery rate threshold of 0.05. Reports state that TCR beta sequences accurately predicted most subjects' HLA-A and HLA-B alleles. The classifier was said to identify cytomegalovirus status with high specificity and sensitivity.

The PCR used 60 Vbeta and 13 Jbeta primers. The protocol was immunoSEQ multiplex PCR, while the TCRdb copy is restricted to in-frame clones and leaves out a portion. The table shows 200,000 or so clones, with 75% to 85% occurring only once. This TCR was recovered from a woman in her late teens or twenties in good health and CMV-seronegative. The chain recombines TRBV11-2 with TRBJ1-1, with TRBD1 matching over 8 bases. The sample was PBMCs. Here the CDR3 DNA reads TGTGCCAGCAGCGTAAGGACAGGGTTTGGCACTGAAGCTTTCTTT. Amino acid sequence: CASSVRTGFGTEAFF.